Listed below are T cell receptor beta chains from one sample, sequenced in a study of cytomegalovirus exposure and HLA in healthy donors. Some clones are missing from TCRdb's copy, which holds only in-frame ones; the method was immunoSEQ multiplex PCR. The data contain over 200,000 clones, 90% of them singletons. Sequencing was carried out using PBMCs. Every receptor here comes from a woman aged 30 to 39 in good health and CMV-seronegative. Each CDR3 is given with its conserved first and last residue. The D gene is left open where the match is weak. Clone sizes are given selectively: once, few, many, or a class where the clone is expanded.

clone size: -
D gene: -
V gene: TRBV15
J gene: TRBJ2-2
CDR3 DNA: TGTGCCACCAGCCCCCCTGAGAAGGCCGGGGAGCTGTTTTTT
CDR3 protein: CATSPPEKAGELFF

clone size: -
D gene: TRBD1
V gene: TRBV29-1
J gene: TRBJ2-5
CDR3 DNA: TGCAGCGTTGGCGGACAGGGGGCTGGGGAGACCCAGTACTTC
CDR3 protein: CSVGGQGAGETQYF

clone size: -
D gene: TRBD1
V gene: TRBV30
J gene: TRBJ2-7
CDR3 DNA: TGTGCCTGGAGTGCCGTGACCCGGGACAGGGTTTTCGAGCAGTACTTC
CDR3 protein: CAWSAVTRDRVFEQYF

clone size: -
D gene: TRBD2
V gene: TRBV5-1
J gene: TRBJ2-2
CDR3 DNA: TGCGCCAGCAGCCCCCAACCCTCTAGCGGATTAACCCCCGGGGAGCTGTTTTTT
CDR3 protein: CASSPQPSSGLTPGELFF

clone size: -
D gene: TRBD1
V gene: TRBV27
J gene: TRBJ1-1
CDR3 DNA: TGTGCCAGCAGTCCGAGGACAGGTAGAAATGAAGCTTTCTTT
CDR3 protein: CASSPRTGRNEAFF

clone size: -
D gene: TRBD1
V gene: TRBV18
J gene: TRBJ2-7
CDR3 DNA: TGTGCCAGCTCACCACGGGGACAGGGGGGCGAGCAGTACTTC
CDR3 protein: CASSPRGQGGEQYF

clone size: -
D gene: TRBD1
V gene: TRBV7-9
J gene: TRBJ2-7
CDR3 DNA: TGTGCCAGCAGCACTCCGGGACAGGGCTCCTACGAGCAGTACTTC
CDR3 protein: CASSTPGQGSYEQYF

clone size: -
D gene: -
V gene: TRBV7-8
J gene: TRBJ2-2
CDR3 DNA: TGTGCCAGCAGCTTAGTGGCTAGCGCTTACACCGGGGAGCTGTTTTTT
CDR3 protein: CASSLVASAYTGELFF

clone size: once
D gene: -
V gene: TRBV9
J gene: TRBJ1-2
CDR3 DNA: TGTGCCAGCAGCCCTGCCGGCGACGCCCGGATCTATGGCTACACCTTC
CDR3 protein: CASSPAGDARIYGYTF

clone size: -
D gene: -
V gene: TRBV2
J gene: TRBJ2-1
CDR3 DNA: TGTGCCAGGAACGTGGGGGTCAATGAGCAGTTCTTC
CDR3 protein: CARNVGVNEQFF

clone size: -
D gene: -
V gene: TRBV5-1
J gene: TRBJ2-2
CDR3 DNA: TGCGCCAGCAGCTCCTCTAGCCTCCGTCGGACCGGGGAGCTGTTTTTT
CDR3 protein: CASSSSSLRRTGELFF

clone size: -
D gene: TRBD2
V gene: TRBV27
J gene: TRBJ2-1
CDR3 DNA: TGTGCCAGCAAACAAGGACTAGCGAAAATCAATGAGCAGTTCTTC
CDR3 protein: CASKQGLAKINEQFF

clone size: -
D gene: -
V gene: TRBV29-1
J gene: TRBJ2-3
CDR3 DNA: TGCAGCGTTGAACCTTCGACAGTTACTAGCACAGATACGCAGTATTTT
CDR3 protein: CSVEPSTVTSTDTQYF